This T cell receptor beta chain comes out of a study of T cells in localized non-small cell lung cancer. Data came from immunoSEQ multiplex PCR; TCRdb stores just in-frame clones and leaves some out. Among tens of thousands of clones listed, around 86% were seen once. The count of this clone is one. Germline V gene data show CDR1 as SGHVS and CDR2 as FNYEAQ. The CDR3 runs to 13 residues. V lost 5 bases and J lost 8; bases outside the gene matches: 5. This TCR was recovered from a male donor at least 60 years old with stage III squamous cell lung carcinoma. The V call is TRBV7-6, the J call TRBJ1-2, with 10 bases fitting TRBD1. This material consisted of peripheral blood, taken before any cancer treatment. CDR3 region: CASSPGTGVGYTF. The DNA for the CDR3 is TGTGCCAGCAGCCCCGGGACAGGGGTAGGCTACACCTTC.